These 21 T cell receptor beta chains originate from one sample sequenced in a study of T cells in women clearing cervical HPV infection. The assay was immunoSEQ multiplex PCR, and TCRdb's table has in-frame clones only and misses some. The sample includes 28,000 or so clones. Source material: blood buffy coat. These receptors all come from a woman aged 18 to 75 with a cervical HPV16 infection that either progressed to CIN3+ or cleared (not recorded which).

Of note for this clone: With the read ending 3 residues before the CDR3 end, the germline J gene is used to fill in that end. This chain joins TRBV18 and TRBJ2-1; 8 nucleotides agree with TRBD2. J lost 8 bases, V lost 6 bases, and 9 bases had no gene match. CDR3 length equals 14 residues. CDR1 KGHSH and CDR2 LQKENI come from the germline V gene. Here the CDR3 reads CASSRTGGGHEQFF. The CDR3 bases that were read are TGTGCCAGCTCCAGGACGGGGGGGGGTCATGAG. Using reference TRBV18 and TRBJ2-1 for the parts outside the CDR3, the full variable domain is NAGVMQNPRHLVRRRGQEARLRCSPMKGHSHVYWYRQLPEEGLKFMVYLQKENIIDESGMPKERFSAEFPKEGPSILRIQQVVRGDSAAYFCASSRTGGGHEQFFGPGTRLTVL.

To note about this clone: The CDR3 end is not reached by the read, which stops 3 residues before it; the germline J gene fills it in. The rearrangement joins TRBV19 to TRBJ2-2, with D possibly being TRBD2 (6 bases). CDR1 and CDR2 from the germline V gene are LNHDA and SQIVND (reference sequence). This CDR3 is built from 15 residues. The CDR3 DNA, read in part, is TGTGCCAGTAGTATCAGGCAGGGAACGGGAGTAGAG. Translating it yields CASSIRQGTGVE. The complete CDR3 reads CASSIRQGTGVELFF. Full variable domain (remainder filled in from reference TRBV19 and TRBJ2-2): DGGITQSPKYLFRKEGQNVTLSCEQNLNHDAMYWYRQDPGQGLRLIYYSQIVNDFQKGDIAEGYSVSREKKESFPLTVTSAQKNPTAFYLCASSIRQGTGVELFFGEGSRLTVL.

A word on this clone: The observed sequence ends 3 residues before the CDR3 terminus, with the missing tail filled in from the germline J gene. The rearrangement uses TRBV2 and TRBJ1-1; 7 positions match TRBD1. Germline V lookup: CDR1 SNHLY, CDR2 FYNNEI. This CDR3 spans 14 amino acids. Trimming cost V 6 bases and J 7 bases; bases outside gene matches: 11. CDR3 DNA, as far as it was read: TGTGCCAGCAGAGCGACAGGGAGGTCGGATGAA. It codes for CASRATGRSDE. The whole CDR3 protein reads CASRATGRSDEAFF.

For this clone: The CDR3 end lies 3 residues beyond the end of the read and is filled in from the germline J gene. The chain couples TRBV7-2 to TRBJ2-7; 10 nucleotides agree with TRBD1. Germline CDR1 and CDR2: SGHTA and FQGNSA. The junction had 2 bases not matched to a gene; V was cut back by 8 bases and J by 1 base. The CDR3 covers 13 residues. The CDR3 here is CASRTGGSYEQYF. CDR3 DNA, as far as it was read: TGTGCCAGCCGGACAGGGGGGTCCTACGAG.

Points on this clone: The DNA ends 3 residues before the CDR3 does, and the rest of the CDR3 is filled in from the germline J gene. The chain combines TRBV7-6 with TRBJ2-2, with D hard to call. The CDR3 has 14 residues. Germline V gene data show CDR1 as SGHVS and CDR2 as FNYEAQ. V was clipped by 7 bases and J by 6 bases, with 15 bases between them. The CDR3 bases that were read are TGTGCCAGCACCCTAGTTTGGAGTTCCGGGGAG. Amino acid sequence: CASTLVWSSGE. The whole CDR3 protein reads CASTLVWSSGELFF.

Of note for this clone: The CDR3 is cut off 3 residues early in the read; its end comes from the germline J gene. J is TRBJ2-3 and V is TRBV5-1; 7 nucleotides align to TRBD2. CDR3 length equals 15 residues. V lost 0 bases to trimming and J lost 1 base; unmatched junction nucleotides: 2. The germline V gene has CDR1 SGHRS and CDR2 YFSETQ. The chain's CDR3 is CASSLGLAGTDTQYF. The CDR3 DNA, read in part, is TGCGCCAGCAGCTTGGGGCTAGCGGGCACAGATACG.

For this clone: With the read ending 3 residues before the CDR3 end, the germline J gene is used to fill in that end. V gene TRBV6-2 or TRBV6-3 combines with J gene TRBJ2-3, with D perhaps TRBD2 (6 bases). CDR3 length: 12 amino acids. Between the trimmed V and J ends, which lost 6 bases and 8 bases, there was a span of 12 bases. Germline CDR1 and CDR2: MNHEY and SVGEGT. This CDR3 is CASRERVSTQYF. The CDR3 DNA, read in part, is TGTGCCAGCAGAGAGCGGGTTAGTACG.

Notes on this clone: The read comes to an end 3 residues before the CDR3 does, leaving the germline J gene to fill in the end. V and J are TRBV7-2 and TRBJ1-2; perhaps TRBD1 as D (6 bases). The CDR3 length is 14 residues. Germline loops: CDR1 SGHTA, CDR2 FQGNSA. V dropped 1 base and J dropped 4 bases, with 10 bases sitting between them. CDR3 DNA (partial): TGTGCCAGCAGCTTAGGACAGGTAGGCTATGGC. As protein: CASSLGQVGYG. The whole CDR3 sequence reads CASSLGQVGYGYTF.

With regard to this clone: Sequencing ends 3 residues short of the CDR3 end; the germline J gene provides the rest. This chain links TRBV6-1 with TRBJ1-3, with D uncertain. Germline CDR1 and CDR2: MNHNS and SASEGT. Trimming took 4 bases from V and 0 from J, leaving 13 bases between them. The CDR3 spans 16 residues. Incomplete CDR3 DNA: TGTGCCAGCAGTGGGTTAGTAATGCGCTCTGGAAACACC. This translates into CASSGLVMRSGNT. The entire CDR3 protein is CASSGLVMRSGNTIYF.

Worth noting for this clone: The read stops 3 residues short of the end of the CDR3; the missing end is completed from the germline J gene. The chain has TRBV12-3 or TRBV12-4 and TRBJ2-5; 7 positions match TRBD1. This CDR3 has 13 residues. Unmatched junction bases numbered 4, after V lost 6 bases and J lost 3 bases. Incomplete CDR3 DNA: TGTGCCAGCAGGGTGACAGGGAAAGAGACC. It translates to CASRVTGKET. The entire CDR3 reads CASRVTGKETQYF.

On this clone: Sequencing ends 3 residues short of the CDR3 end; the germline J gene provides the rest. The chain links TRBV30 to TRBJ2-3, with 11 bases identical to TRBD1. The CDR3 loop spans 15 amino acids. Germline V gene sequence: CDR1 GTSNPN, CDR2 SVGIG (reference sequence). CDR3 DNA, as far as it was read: TGTGCCTGGAACTCCGGGACAGGGGGTGGTCAGCCG. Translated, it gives CAWNSGTGGGQP. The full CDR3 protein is CAWNSGTGGGQPQYF.

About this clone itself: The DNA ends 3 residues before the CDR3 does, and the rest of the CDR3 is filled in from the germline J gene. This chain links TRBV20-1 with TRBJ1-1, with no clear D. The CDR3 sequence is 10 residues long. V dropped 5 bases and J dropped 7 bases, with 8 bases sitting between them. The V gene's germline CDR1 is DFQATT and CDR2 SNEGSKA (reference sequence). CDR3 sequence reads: CSASQNEAFF. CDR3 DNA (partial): TGCAGTGCTTCACAAAATGAA.

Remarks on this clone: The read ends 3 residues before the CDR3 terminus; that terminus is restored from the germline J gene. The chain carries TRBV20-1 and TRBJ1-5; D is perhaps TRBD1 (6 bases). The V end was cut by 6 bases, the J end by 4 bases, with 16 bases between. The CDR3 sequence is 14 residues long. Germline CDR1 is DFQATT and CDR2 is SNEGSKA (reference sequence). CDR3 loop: CSASQGWGNQPQHF. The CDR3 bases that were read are TGCAGTGCGTCACAGGGATGGGGAAATCAGCCC.

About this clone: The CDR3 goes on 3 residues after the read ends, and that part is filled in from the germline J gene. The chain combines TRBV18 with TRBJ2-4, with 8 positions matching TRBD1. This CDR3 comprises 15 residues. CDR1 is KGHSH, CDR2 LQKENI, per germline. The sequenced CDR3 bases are TGTGCCAGCTCAGCGGACAGGGCCAGAAACTATGGT. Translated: CASSADRARNYG. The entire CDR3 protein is CASSADRARNYGQYF.

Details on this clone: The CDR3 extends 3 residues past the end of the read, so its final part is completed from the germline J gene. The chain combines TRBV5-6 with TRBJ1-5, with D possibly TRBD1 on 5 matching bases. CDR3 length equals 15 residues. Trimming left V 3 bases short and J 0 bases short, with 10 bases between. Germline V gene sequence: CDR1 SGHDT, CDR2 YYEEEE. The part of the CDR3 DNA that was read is TGTGCCAGCAGCTGGTACGACAGTAGCAATCAGCCC. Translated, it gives CASSWYDSSNQP. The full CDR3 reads CASSWYDSSNQPQHF.

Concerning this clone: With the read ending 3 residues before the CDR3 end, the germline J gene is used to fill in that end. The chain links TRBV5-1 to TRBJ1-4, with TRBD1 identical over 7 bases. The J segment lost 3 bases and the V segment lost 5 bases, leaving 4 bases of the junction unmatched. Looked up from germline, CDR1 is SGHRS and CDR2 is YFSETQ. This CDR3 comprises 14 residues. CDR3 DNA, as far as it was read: TGCGCCAGCAGTCTCGGGACAGCTAATGAAAAA. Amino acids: CASSLGTANEK. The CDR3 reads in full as CASSLGTANEKLFF.

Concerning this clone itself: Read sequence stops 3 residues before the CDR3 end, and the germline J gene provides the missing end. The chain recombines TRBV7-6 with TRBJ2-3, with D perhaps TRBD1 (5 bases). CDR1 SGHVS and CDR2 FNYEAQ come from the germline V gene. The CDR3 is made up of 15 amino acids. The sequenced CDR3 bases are TGTGCCAGCAGCCCGCTTCGACAGCTCCAAGAGACG. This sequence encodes CASSPLRQLQET. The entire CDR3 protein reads CASSPLRQLQETQYF.

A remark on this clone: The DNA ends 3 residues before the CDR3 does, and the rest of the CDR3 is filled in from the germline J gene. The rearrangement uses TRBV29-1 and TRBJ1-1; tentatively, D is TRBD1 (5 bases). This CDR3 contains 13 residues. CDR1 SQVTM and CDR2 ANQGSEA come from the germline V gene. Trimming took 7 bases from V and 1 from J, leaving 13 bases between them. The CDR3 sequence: CSALDRQNTEAFF. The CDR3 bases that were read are TGCAGCGCCCTTGACAGACAGAACACTGAA.

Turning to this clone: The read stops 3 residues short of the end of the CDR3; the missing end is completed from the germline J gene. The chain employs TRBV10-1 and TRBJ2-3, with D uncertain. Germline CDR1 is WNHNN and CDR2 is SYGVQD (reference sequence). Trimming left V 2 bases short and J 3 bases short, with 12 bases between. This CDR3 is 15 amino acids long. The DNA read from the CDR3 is TGCGCCAGCAGTGAGATGTCAGGATTTACAGATACG. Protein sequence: CASSEMSGFTDT. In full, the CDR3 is CASSEMSGFTDTQYF.

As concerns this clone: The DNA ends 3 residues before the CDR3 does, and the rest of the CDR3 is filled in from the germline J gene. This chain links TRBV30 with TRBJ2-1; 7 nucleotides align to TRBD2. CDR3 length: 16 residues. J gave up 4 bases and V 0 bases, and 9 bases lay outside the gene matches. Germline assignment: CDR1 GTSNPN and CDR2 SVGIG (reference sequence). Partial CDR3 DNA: TGTGCCTGGAGTGTACGGGGGGTCGGCCTATACAATGAG. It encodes CAWSVRGVGLYNE. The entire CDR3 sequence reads CAWSVRGVGLYNEQFF.

The CDR3 DNA, read in part, is TGTGCCAGCAGCCAAGATCTGGCCCAGGGATGGTACGAG. Residues: CASSQDLAQGWYE. The CDR3 reads in full as CASSQDLAQGWYEQYF. This rearrangement joins TRBV4-2 to TRBJ2-7, with a tentative D call TRBD1 (5 bases). The DNA ends 3 residues before the CDR3 does, and the rest of the CDR3 is filled in from the germline J gene. V was trimmed by 0 bases and J by 4 bases, leaving 16 bases between them. Germline V gene sequence: CDR1 LGHNA, CDR2 YNFKEQ. The CDR3 is made up of 16 amino acids.